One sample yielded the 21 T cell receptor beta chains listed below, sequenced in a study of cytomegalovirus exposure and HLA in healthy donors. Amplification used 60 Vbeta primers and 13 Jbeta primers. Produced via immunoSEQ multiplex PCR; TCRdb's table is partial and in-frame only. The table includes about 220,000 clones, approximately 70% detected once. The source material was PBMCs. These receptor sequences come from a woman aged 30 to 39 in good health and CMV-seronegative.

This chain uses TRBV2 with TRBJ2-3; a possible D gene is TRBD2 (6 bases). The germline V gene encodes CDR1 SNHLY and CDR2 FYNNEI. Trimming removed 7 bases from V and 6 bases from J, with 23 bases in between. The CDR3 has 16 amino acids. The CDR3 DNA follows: TGTGCCAGCACTCGGGAGTCCCGGCCCGGTGTTGATACGCAGTATTTT. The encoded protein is CASTRESRPGVDTQYF.

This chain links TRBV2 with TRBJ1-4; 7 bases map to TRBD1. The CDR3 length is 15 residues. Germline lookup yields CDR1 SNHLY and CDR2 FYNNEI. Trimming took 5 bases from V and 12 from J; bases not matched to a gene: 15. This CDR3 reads CASSFGPWTGTELFF. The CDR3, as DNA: TGTGCCAGCAGTTTCGGCCCGTGGACAGGAACGGAACTGTTTTTT.

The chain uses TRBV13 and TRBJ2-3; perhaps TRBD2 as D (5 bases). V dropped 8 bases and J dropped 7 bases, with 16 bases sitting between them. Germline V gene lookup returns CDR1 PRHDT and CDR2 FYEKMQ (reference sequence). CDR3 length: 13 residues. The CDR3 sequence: CASLRADSNTQYF. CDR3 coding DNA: TGTGCCAGCCTTCGAGCGGATTCAAATACGCAGTATTTT.

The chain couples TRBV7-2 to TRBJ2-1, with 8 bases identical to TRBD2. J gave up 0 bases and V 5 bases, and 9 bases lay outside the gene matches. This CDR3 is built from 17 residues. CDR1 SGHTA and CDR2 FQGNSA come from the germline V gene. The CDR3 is CASSPTLAGSSYNEQFF. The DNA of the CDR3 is TGTGCCAGCAGCCCCACTCTAGCGGGTAGCTCCTACAATGAGCAGTTCTTC.

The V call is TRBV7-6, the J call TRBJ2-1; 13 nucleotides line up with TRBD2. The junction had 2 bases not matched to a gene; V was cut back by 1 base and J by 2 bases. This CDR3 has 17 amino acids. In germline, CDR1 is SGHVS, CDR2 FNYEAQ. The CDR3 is CASSLGGTSGAYNEQFF. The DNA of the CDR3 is TGTGCCAGCAGCTTAGGGGGGACTAGCGGGGCCTACAATGAGCAGTTCTTC.

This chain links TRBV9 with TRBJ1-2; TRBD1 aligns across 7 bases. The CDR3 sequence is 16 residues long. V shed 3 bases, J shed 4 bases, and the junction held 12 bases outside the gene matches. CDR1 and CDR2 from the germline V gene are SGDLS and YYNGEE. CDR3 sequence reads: CASSGGRQGEVYGYTF. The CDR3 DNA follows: TGTGCCAGCAGCGGGGGCAGGCAGGGGGAAGTCTATGGCTACACCTTC.

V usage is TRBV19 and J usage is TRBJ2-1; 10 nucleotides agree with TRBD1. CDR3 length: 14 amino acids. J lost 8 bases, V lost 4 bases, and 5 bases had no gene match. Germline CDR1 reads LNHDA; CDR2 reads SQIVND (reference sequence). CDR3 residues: CASSRTGGLDEQFF. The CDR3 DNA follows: TGTGCCAGTAGTAGGACAGGGGGTCTGGATGAGCAGTTCTTC.

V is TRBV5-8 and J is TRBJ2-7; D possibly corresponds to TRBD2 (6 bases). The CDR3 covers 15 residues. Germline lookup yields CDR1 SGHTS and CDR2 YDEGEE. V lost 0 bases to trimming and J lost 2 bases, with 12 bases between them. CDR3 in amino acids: CASSLGLALAYEQYF. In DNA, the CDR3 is TGTGCCAGCAGCTTGGGCCTAGCGCTCGCCTACGAGCAGTACTTC.

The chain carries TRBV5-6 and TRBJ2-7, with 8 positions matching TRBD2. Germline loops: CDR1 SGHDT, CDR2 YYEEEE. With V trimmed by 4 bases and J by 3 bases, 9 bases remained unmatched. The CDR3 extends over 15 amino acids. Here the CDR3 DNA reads TGTGCCAGCAGCGCAGCTAGCGGGCCAGACTACGAGCAGTACTTC. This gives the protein CASSAASGPDYEQYF.

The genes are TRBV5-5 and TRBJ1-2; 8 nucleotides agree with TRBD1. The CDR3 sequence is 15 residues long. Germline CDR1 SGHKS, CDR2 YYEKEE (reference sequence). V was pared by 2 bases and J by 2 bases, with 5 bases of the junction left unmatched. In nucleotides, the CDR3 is TGTGCCAGCAGCTTTGGACAGGGCGGAAACTATGGCTACACCTTC. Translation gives CASSFGQGGNYGYTF.

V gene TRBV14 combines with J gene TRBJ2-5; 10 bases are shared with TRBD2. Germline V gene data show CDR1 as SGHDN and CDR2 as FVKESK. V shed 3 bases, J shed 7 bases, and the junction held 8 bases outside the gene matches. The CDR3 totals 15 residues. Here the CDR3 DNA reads TGTGCCAGCAGCCACGCTAGCGGGAGACTGGGGACCCAGTACTTC. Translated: CASSHASGRLGTQYF.

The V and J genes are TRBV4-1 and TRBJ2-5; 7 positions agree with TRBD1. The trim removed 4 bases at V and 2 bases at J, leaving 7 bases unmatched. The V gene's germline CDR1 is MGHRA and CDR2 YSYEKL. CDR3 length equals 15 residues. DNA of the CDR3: TGCGCCAGCAGCCCCGGGACAGCCGCACAAGAGACCCAGTACTTC. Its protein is CASSPGTAAQETQYF.

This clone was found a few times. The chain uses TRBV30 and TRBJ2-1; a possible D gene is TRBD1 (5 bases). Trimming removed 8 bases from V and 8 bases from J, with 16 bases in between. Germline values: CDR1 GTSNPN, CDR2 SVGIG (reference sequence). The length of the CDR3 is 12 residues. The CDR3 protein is CAAARGWDEQFF. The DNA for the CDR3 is TGTGCCGCGGCAAGGGGCTGGGATGAGCAGTTCTTC.

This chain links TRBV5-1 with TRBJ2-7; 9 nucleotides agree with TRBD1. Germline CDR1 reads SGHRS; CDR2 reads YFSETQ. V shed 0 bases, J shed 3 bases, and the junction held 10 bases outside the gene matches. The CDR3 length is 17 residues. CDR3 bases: TGCGCCAGCAGCTTGGGGGGCACCGGGACAGGGAACTACGAGCAGTACTTC. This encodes CASSLGGTGTGNYEQYF. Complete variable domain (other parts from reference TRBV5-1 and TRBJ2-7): KAGVTQTPRYLIKTRGQQVTLSCSPISGHRSVSWYQQTPGQGLQFLFEYFSETQRNKGNFPGRFSGRQFSNSRSEMNVSTLELGDSALYLCASSLGGTGTGNYEQYFGPGTRLTVT.

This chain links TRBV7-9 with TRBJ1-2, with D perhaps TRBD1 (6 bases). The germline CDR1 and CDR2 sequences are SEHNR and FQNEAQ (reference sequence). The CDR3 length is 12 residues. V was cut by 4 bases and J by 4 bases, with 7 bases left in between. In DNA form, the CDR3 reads TGTGCCAGCAGCTCGGACAGCTATGGCTACACCTTC. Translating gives CASSSDSYGYTF.

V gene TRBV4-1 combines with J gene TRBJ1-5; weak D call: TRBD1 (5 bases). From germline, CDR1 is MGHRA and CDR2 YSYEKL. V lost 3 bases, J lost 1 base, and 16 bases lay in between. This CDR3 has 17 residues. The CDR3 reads CASSHGRGIESNQPQHF. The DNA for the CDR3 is TGCGCCAGCAGCCACGGGAGGGGTATAGAAAGCAATCAGCCCCAGCATTTT.

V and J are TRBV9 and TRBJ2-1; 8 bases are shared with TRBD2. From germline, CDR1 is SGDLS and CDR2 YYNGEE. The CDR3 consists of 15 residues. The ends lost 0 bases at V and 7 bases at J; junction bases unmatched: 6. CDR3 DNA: TGTGCCAGCAGCGTAGACGGGGGGGTAGCTAATGAGCAGTTCTTC. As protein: CASSVDGGVANEQFF.

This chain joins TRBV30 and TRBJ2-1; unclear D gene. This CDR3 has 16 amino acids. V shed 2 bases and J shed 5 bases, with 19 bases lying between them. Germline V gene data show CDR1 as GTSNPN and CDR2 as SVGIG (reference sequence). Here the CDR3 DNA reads TGTGCCTGGAGTCTCACTCTTTTACTCCGGGACAATGAGCAGTTCTTC. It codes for CAWSLTLLLRDNEQFF. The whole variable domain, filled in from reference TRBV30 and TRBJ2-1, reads SQTIHQWPATLVQPVGSPLSLECTVEGTSNPNLYWYRQAAGRGLQLLFYSVGIGQISSEVPQNLSASRPQDRQFILSSKKLLLSDSGFYLCAWSLTLLLRDNEQFFGPGTRLTVL.

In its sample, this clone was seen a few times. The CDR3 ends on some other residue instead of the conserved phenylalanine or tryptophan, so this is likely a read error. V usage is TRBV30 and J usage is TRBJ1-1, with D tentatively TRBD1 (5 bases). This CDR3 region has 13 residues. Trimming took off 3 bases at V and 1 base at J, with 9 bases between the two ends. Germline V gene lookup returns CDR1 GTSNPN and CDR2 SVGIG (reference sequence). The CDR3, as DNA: TGTGCCTGGAGGGACAATTGGAACACTGAAGCTTTCTTG. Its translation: CAWRDNWNTEAFL.

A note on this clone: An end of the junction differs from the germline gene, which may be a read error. The CDR3 coding sequence is TGTGGCAGCAGGGGGGACAGGGGGAACGAAGGCAATTATGGCTACACCTTC. Its translation is CGSRGDRGNEGNYGYTF. This chain joins TRBV2 and TRBJ1-2, with 11 bases fitting TRBD1. The germline V gene has CDR1 SNHLY and CDR2 FYNNEI. The CDR3 spans 17 residues.

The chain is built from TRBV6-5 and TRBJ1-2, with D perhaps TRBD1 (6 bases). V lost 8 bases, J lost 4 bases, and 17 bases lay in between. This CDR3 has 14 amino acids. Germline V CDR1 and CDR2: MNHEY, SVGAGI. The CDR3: CASSPVQGRYGYTF. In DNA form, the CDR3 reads TGTGCCAGCTCCCCTGTACAGGGTCGCTATGGCTACACCTTC.